These T cell receptor beta chains were read from a single sample in a study of graft-versus-host responses after intestinal transplantation. These receptors are not linked to any known antigen. Here immunoSEQ multiplex PCR was the method, and the copy in TCRdb shows in-frame clones only, minus some. Seen here are under 95,000 clones, around 83% observed once, and the top ten hold approximately 0.88%. The starting material was unstimulated CD4+ T cells sorted from spleen or lymph node cells, obtained before intestinal transplant. The source is a human donor who received an intestinal transplant. Both conserved end residues are part of each CDR3. Fields, in order: D gene, V gene, clone size, J gene, CDR3 length, CDR3 DNA, CDR3 protein. D genes are given only for firm matches. Clone sizes are given selectively: once, few, many, or a class where the clone is expanded.

D: TRBD1
V: TRBV19
size: .
J: TRBJ1-2
length: 14
DNA: TGTGCCAGCCTGGACAGGGCAATCTCCTATGGCTACACCTTC
CDR3: CASLDRAISYGYTF

D: TRBD2
V: TRBV5-1
size: .
J: TRBJ2-7
length: 13
DNA: TGCGCCAGCAGCCCGGGGGGGAGGTACGAGCAGTACTTC
CDR3: CASSPGGRYEQYF

D: .
V: TRBV7-2
size: .
J: TRBJ1-3
length: 14
DNA: TGTGCCAGCAGCCTACGAGGGCCTGGAAACACCATATATTTT
CDR3: CASSLRGPGNTIYF

D: .
V: TRBV6-5
size: .
J: TRBJ2-2
length: 15
DNA: TGTGCCAGCAGCCTAAACAGGGATGGGGCCGGGGAGCTGTTTTTT
CDR3: CASSLNRDGAGELFF

D: TRBD1
V: TRBV15
size: .
J: TRBJ1-5
length: 18
DNA: TGTGCCACCAGCAGAGGCCAACCTGGGACAGGGGACAATCAGCCCCAGCATTTT
CDR3: CATSRGQPGTGDNQPQHF

D: .
V: TRBV5-1
size: .
J: TRBJ2-2
length: 15
DNA: TGCGCCAGCACCCCGGGACACCTTGACACCGGGGAGCTGTTTTTT
CDR3: CASTPGHLDTGELFF

D: .
V: TRBV7-2
size: .
J: TRBJ1-1
length: 15
DNA: TGTGCCAGCAGCTCCTCATCAACACGGGTGTCTGAAGCTTTCTTT
CDR3: CASSSSSTRVSEAFF

D: TRBD2
V: TRBV2
size: .
J: TRBJ2-3
length: 14
DNA: TGTGCCAGCAGCTCTAGCGGGGGCGGGGATACGCAGTATTTT
CDR3: CASSSSGGGDTQYF

D: .
V: TRBV7-8
size: .
J: TRBJ1-5
length: 13
DNA: TGTGCCAGCAGCACAGGGAGCAATCAGCCCCAGCATTTT
CDR3: CASSTGSNQPQHF

D: .
V: TRBV6-1
size: few
J: TRBJ1-5
length: 14
DNA: TGTGCCAGCAGTGAGGGGAGAGGCAATCAGCCCCAGCATTTT
CDR3: CASSEGRGNQPQHF

D: TRBD2
V: TRBV6-1
size: .
J: TRBJ2-3
length: 16
DNA: TGTGCCAGCAGTGAACATGCGGGGGGCTACACAGATACGCAGTATTTT
CDR3: CASSEHAGGYTDTQYF

D: .
V: TRBV27
size: .
J: TRBJ2-7
length: 14
DNA: TGTGCCAGCAGTTTAGGAGTTTTCTCCTACGAGCAGTACTTC
CDR3: CASSLGVFSYEQYF

D: .
V: TRBV19
size: .
J: TRBJ2-4
length: 16
DNA: TGTGCCAGTAGTCCCGGCCGTGGCGGGCCCGAAAACATTCAGTACTTC
CDR3: CASSPGRGGPENIQYF

D: .
V: TRBV15
size: .
J: TRBJ2-6
length: 16
DNA: TGTGCCACCAGCAGAGCAGGGTTCGGTGGGGCCAACGTCCTGACTTTC
CDR3: CATSRAGFGGANVLTF

D: .
V: TRBV19
size: .
J: TRBJ2-2
length: 15
DNA: TGTGCCAGTAGTCCAGGGCTCTCTTATGCTGGGGAGCTGTTTTTT
CDR3: CASSPGLSYAGELFF

D: .
V: TRBV10-3
size: .
J: TRBJ1-4
length: 13
DNA: TGTGCCATCTTTGACAGAACTAATGAAAAACTGTTTTTT
CDR3: CAIFDRTNEKLFF

D: .
V: TRBV19
size: .
J: TRBJ2-7
length: 15
DNA: TGTGCCAGTAGTATGAGGCGGCTGGAGCCCTACGAGCAGTACTTC
CDR3: CASSMRRLEPYEQYF

D: .
V: TRBV29-1
size: few
J: TRBJ2-2
length: 14
DNA: TGCAGCGTTGGGGAGTGGGGTGACACCGGGGAGCTGTTTTTT
CDR3: CSVGEWGDTGELFF

D: .
V: TRBV5-1
size: once
J: TRBJ1-2
length: 14
DNA: TGCGCCAGCAGCCACACAGCTTCTAACTATGGCTACACCTTC
CDR3: CASSHTASNYGYTF

D: TRBD2
V: TRBV11-3
size: .
J: TRBJ2-1
length: 19
DNA: TGTGCCAGCAGCTTAGGGGTCAGACTAGCGGGAGCGGATTGGGATGAGCAGTTCTTC
CDR3: CASSLGVRLAGADWDEQFF

D: .
V: TRBV7-7
size: .
J: TRBJ2-5
length: 13
DNA: TGTGCTAGCAGCTTAGTCCGAGGGGAGACCCAGTACTTC
CDR3: CASSLVRGETQYF

D: .
V: TRBV6-5
size: .
J: TRBJ2-3
length: 15
DNA: TGTGCCAGCAGTTACTTAGCGATGAACACAGATACGCAGTATTTT
CDR3: CASSYLAMNTDTQYF

D: TRBD2
V: TRBV30
size: .
J: TRBJ2-1
length: 17
DNA: TGTGCCTGGAGTCCAGGACTAGCGGGGGGGTCCGGCAATGAGCAGTTCTTC
CDR3: CAWSPGLAGGSGNEQFF

D: TRBD1
V: TRBV7-2
size: .
J: TRBJ2-7
length: 15
DNA: TGTGCCAGCAGCTTAAGTTCGACAGGGATGTACGAGCAGTACTTC
CDR3: CASSLSSTGMYEQYF

D: .
V: TRBV6-5
size: .
J: TRBJ2-7
length: 11
DNA: TGTGCCAGCACCCAGGGCGCGATGGAGTACTTC
CDR3: CASTQGAMEYF

D: .
V: TRBV6-5
size: few
J: TRBJ1-1
length: 16
DNA: TGTGCCAGCAGTTACTCGAAGGCAGGGTCTTACACTGAAGCTTTCTTT
CDR3: CASSYSKAGSYTEAFF

D: TRBD1
V: TRBV15
size: .
J: TRBJ1-2
length: 14
DNA: TGTGCCACCAGCAGACTACAGGGGGCTAGTGGCTACACCTTC
CDR3: CATSRLQGASGYTF

D: .
V: TRBV15
size: .
J: TRBJ1-1
length: 13
DNA: TGTGCCACCAGCGCTATCCCGAACACTGAAGCTTTCTTT
CDR3: CATSAIPNTEAFF

D: TRBD1
V: TRBV28
size: few
J: TRBJ1-2
length: 12
DNA: TGTGCCAGCAGTGACAGGGGATATGGCTACACCTTC
CDR3: CASSDRGYGYTF

D: .
V: TRBV28
size: .
J: TRBJ1-2
length: 12
DNA: TGTGCCACACGGACTGGGAACTATGGCTACACCTTC
CDR3: CATRTGNYGYTF

D: .
V: TRBV11-3
size: .
J: TRBJ2-1
length: 13
DNA: TGTGCCAGCAGCTTAGGGGAGCGCAATGAGCAGTTCTTC
CDR3: CASSLGERNEQFF

D: TRBD1
V: TRBV4-2
size: .
J: TRBJ2-3
length: 15
DNA: TGTGCCAGCAGCTTTGGGGACAGGGGCACAGATACGCAGTATTTT
CDR3: CASSFGDRGTDTQYF

D: .
V: TRBV9
size: .
J: TRBJ1-5
length: 15
DNA: TGTGCCAGCAGCCCCGGACTGGGTAGCAATCAGCCCCAGCATTTT
CDR3: CASSPGLGSNQPQHF

D: TRBD1
V: TRBV28
size: .
J: TRBJ1-2
length: 16
DNA: TGTGCCAGCAGTTTACCCGGACAGGGGCGCACCTATGGCTACACCTTC
CDR3: CASSLPGQGRTYGYTF

D: .
V: TRBV28
size: .
J: TRBJ1-5
length: 13
DNA: TGTGCCAGCAACCTACGCTTGGAGCAGCCCCAGCATTTT
CDR3: CASNLRLEQPQHF

D: TRBD1
V: TRBV4-1
size: .
J: TRBJ2-5
length: 16
DNA: TGCGCCAGCAGCCAAGGCGAGGGCAGGGGGCTAGAGACCCAGTACTTC
CDR3: CASSQGEGRGLETQYF

D: .
V: TRBV2
size: .
J: TRBJ1-5
length: 15
DNA: TGTGCCAGCAGGGGTGGCGGGGCCAGCAATCAGCCCCAGCATTTT
CDR3: CASRGGGASNQPQHF

D: .
V: TRBV27
size: .
J: TRBJ2-1
length: 16
DNA: TGTGCCAGCAGTTTATATGGGCGGGGGCGATACAATGAGCAGTTCTTC
CDR3: CASSLYGRGRYNEQFF

D: .
V: TRBV4-1
size: .
J: TRBJ2-3
length: 17
DNA: TGCGCCAGCAGCCAAGAGAAAACTAGTCGTAGCACAGATACGCAGTATTTT
CDR3: CASSQEKTSRSTDTQYF

D: .
V: TRBV9
size: .
J: TRBJ1-5
length: 15
DNA: TGTGCCAGCAGCGTAGGAGGGACAATTGGTCAGCCCCAGCATTTT
CDR3: CASSVGGTIGQPQHF

D: TRBD1
V: TRBV11-2
size: .
J: TRBJ2-3
length: 16
DNA: TGTGCCAGCAGTTCGAACCCGGACAGGGCGACAGATACGCAGTATTTT
CDR3: CASSSNPDRATDTQYF

D: TRBD1
V: TRBV6-6
size: few
J: TRBJ2-7
length: 14
DNA: TGTGCCAGCAGAGCCGGGACAGCTACCTACGAGCAGTACTTC
CDR3: CASRAGTATYEQYF

D: TRBD1
V: TRBV5-1
size: .
J: TRBJ2-1
length: 14
DNA: TGCGCCAGCAGCTTGGTGGACAGGGACAATGAGCAGTTCTTC
CDR3: CASSLVDRDNEQFF

D: .
V: TRBV5-4
size: .
J: TRBJ2-3
length: 14
DNA: TGTGCCAGCAGCTTGGTCACTAGCACAGATACGCAGTATTTT
CDR3: CASSLVTSTDTQYF

D: .
V: TRBV18
size: .
J: TRBJ1-2
length: 16
DNA: TGTGCCAGCTCACCCCTACCGGGACATCCTCCCCGAGGCTACACCTTC
CDR3: CASSPLPGHPPRGYTF

D: TRBD2
V: TRBV2
size: .
J: TRBJ2-3
length: 15
DNA: TGTGCCAGCAAACCGGGACTAGGTGTAATTGATACGCAGTATTTT
CDR3: CASKPGLGVIDTQYF

D: TRBD2
V: TRBV6-6
size: .
J: TRBJ2-7
length: 15
DNA: TGTGCCAGCAGTTACATAGCGGGGGACTCCTACGAGCAGTACTTC
CDR3: CASSYIAGDSYEQYF

D: .
V: TRBV29-1
size: once
J: TRBJ2-6
length: 13
DNA: TGCAGCGTTTGGGGGCAAAGGGCCAACGTCCTGACTTTC
CDR3: CSVWGQRANVLTF

D: .
V: TRBV15
size: .
J: TRBJ1-3
length: 15
DNA: TGTGCCACCAGCAGCGCTCGGGGATCTGGAAACACCATATATTTT
CDR3: CATSSARGSGNTIYF

D: .
V: TRBV27
size: once
J: TRBJ2-5
length: 14
DNA: TGTGCCAGCAGTCCCCACCCGTCCGGAGAGACCCAGTACTTC
CDR3: CASSPHPSGETQYF

D: .
V: TRBV27
size: .
J: TRBJ1-1
length: 15
DNA: TGTGCCAGCAGTTGGCTGGGGGGGGCGCAGACTGAAGCTTTCTTT
CDR3: CASSWLGGAQTEAFF

D: TRBD1
V: TRBV5-8
size: .
J: TRBJ2-7
length: 15
DNA: TGTGCCAGCAGTTCCTTCATCGGACAGGGGGACGAGCAGTACTTC
CDR3: CASSSFIGQGDEQYF

D: .
V: TRBV27
size: .
J: TRBJ1-1
length: 16
DNA: TGTGCCAGCAGTTTGGCCAAGGGGGATGTGAACACTGAAGCTTTCTTT
CDR3: CASSLAKGDVNTEAFF

D: .
V: TRBV20-1
size: .
J: TRBJ1-1
length: 11
DNA: TGCAGTGCTAGGTCCAGGGGTCCAGCTTTCTTT
CDR3: CSARSRGPAFF

D: .
V: TRBV28
size: .
J: TRBJ1-5
length: 17
DNA: TGTGCCAGCAGTTCCTCTTTCTTTATTATTAGCAATCAGCCCCAGCATTTT
CDR3: CASSSSFFIISNQPQHF

D: .
V: TRBV6-5
size: .
J: TRBJ2-7
length: 13
DNA: TGTGCCAGCAGAAAAGGGGGATTAGACGAGCAGTACTTC
CDR3: CASRKGGLDEQYF

D: TRBD2
V: TRBV7-2
size: .
J: TRBJ2-7
length: 18
DNA: TGTGCCAGCAGCACCACACAAGGTTTGGGACTAGCGGGACACGAGCAGTACTTC
CDR3: CASSTTQGLGLAGHEQYF

D: .
V: TRBV18
size: .
J: TRBJ1-4
length: 13
DNA: TGTGCCAGCTCACCACGAGAAAATGAAAAACTGTTTTTT
CDR3: CASSPRENEKLFF